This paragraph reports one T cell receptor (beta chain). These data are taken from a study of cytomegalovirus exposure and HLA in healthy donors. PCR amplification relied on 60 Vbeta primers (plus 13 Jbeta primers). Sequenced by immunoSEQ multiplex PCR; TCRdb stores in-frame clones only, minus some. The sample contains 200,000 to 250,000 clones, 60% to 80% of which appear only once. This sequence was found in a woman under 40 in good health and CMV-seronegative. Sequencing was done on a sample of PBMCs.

The CDR3 DNA follows: TGTGCCAGCAGCTTCTGGACAGGGGACGTGCGGTGGACCTTC. This gives the protein CASSFWTGDVRWTF. The chain employs TRBV11-2 and TRBJ1-2, with 9 nucleotides matching TRBD1. The V gene end was trimmed by 3 bases and the J gene end by 14 bases; junction bases not matched to a gene: 13. This CDR3 contains 14 residues. Germline V gives CDR1 SGHAT, CDR2 FQNNGV.